A selection of T cell receptor beta chains follows, all from one sample in a study of blood T cell repertoires in COVID-19. Profiled with immunoSEQ multiplex PCR; TCRdb holds only in-frame clones, not every one. Here the sample spans 85,000 or so clones, about 95% being singletons. Sequencing was done on a sample of peripheral blood. The source is a human donor with active COVID-19. The donor label of this sample is uncertain. CDR3s include the opening cysteine and the closing phenylalanine or tryptophan. Each record gives: D gene, J gene, V gene, CDR3 protein. The D gene is left open where the match is weak.

.	TRBJ1-1	TRBV18	CASSPEQGTEAFF
.	TRBJ1-5	TRBV15	CATSDGRAQPQHF
.	TRBJ1-2	TRBV5-4	CASSLVGGGFGGYTF
TRBD1	TRBJ1-2	TRBV5-6	CASSVGQSNGYTF
.	TRBJ2-3	TRBV7-9	CASTARGGRVSDTQYF
TRBD2	TRBJ2-1	TRBV27	CASSPGGLDWVNEQFF
.	TRBJ2-1	TRBV7-2	CASSGVGLSHSYNEQFF
.	TRBJ2-7	TRBV27	CASSSQLDEQYF
TRBD1	TRBJ2-7	TRBV19	CASSPGDRAYLGNYEQYF
.	TRBJ2-1	TRBV18	CASSAEVDNEQFF
.	TRBJ1-1	TRBV11-2	CASRLGGYTEAFF
.	TRBJ1-3	TRBV27	CASSLGPSLGGNTIYF